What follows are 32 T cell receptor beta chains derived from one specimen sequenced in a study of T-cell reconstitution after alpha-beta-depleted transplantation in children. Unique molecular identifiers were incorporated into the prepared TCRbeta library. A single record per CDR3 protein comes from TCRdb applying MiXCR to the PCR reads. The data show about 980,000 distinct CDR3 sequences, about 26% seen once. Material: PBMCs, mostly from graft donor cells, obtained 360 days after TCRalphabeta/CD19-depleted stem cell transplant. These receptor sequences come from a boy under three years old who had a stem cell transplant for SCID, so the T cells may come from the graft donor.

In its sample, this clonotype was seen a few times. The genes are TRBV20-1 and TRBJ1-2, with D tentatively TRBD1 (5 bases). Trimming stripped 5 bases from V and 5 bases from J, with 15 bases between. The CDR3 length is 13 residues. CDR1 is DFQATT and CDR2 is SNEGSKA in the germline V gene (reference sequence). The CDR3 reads CSARKAGLYGYTF. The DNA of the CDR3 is TGCAGTGCTCGAAAAGCGGGACTTTATGGCTACACCTTC.

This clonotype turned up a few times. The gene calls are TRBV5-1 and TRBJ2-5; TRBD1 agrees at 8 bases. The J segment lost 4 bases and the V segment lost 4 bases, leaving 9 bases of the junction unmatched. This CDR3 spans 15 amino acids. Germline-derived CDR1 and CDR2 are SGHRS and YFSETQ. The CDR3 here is CASSQGTGLPETQYF. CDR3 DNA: TGCGCCAGCAGCCAAGGGACAGGTCTTCCAGAGACCCAGTACTTC.

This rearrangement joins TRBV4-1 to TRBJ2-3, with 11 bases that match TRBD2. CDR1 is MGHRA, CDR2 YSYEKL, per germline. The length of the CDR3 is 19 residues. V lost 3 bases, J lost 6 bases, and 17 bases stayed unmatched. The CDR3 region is CASSHRTGTSGLSGDTQYF. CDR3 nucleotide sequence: TGCGCCAGCAGCCATCGCACAGGGACTAGCGGACTTTCGGGGGATACGCAGTATTTT.

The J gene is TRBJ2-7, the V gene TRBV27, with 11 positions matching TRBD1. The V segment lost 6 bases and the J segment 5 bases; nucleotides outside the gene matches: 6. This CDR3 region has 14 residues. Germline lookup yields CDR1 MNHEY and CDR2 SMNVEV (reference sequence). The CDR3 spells CASRPDRGHHEQYF. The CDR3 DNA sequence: TGTGCCAGCAGACCGGACAGGGGGCATCACGAGCAGTACTTC.

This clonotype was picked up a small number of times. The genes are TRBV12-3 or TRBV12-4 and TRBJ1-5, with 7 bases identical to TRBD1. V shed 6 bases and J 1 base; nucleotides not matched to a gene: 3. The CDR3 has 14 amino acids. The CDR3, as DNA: TGTGCCAGCAGCCAGACAGGGAGCAATCAGCCCCAGCATTTT. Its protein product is CASSQTGSNQPQHF.

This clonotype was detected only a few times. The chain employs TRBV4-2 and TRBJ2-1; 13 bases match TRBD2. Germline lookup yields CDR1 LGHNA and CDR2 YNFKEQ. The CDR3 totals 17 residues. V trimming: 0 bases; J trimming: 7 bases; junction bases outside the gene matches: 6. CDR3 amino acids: CASSQDRGLAGKNEQFF. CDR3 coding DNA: TGTGCCAGCAGCCAAGATAGGGGACTAGCGGGGAAGAATGAGCAGTTCTTC.

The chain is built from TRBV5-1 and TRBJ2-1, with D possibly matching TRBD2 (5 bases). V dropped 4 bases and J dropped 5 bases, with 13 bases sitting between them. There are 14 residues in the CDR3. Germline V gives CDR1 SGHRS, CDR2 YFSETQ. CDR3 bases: TGCGCCAGCAGCGCTTATGGGAGCAACAATGAGCAGTTCTTC. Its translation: CASSAYGSNNEQFF.

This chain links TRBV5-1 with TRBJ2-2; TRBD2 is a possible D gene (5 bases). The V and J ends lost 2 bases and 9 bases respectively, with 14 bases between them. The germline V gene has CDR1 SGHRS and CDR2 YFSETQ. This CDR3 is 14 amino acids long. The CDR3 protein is CASSLGLACWELFF. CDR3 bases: TGCGCCAGCAGCTTAGGGCTAGCCTGTTGGGAGCTGTTTTTT.

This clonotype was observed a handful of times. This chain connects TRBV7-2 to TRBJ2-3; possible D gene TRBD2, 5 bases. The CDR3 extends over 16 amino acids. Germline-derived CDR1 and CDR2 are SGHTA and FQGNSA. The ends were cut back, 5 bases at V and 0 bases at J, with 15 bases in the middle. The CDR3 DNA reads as TGTGCCAGCAGCCTACGCGGGTCACCTAGCACAGATACGCAGTATTTT. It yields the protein CASSLRGSPSTDTQYF.

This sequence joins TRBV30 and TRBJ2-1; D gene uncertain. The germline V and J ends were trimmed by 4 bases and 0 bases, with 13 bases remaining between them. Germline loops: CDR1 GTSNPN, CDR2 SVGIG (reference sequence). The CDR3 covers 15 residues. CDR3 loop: CAWKFGASSYNEQFF. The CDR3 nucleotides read TGTGCCTGGAAATTCGGAGCGAGCTCCTACAATGAGCAGTTCTTC.

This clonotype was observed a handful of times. The CDR3 bases are TGTGCCAGCTGGAGGGGGCGCAACAATGAGCAGTTCTTC. Amino acid sequence: CASWRGRNNEQFF. V is TRBV6-1 and J is TRBJ2-1; D may be TRBD1 (7 bases). Germline assignment: CDR1 MNHNS and CDR2 SASEGT. The CDR3 runs 13 residues. V was shortened by 8 bases and J by 5 bases, with 13 bases between the two germline ends.

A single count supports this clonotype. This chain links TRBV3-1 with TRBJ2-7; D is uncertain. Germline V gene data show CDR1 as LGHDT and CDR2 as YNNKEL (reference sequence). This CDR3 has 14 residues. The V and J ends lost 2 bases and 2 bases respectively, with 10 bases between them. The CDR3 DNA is TGTGCCAGCAGCCAACTACCCCTGACCTACGAGCAGTACTTC. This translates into CASSQLPLTYEQYF.

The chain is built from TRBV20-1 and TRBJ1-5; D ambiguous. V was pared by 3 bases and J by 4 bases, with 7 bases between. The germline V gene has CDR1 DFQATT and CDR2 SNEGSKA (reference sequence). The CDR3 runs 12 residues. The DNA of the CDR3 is TGCAGTGCTAGTTTGGGGAATCAGCCCCAGCATTTT. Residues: CSASLGNQPQHF.

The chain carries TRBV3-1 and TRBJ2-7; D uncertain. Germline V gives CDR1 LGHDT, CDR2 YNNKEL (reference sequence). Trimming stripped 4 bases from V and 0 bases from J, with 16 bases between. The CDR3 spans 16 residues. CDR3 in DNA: TGTGCCAGCAGCCCCCGTTTGCTTACTTACTCCTACGAGCAGTACTTC. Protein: CASSPRLLTYSYEQYF.

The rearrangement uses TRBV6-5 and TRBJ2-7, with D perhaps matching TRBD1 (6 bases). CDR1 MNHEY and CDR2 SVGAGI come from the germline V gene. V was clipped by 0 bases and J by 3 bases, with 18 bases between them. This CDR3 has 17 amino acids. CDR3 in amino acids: CASSYSGQMGKGYEQYF. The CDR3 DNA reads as TGTGCCAGCAGTTACTCCGGACAGATGGGGAAAGGCTACGAGCAGTACTTC.

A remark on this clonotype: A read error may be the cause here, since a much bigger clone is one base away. The CDR3 DNA follows: TGTGCCAGCAGCTTAGCGGTGTATCAGCCCCAGCATTTT. Protein: CASSLAVYQPQHF. This chain links TRBV7-2 with TRBJ1-5; the D is unclear. V shed 0 bases and J shed 5 bases, with 5 bases lying between them. Germline-derived CDR1 and CDR2 are SGHTA and FQGNSA. This CDR3 has 13 amino acids.

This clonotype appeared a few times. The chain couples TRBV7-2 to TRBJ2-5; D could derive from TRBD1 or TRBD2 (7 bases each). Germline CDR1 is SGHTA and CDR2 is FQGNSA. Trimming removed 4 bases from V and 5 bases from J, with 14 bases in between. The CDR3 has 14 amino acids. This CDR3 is CASSSNRGGETQYF. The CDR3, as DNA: TGTGCCAGCAGCTCAAACAGGGGAGGGGAGACCCAGTACTTC.

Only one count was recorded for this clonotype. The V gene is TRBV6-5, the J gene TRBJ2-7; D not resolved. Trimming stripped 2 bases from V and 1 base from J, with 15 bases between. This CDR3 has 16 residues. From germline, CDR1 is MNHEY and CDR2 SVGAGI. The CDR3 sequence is CASSYPDEKGSYEQYF. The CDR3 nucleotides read TGTGCCAGCAGTTACCCGGACGAAAAAGGGTCCTACGAGCAGTACTTC.

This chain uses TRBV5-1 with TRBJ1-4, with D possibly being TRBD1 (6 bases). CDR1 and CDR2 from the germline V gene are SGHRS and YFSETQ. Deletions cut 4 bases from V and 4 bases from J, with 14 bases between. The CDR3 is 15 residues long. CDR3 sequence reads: CASSLVTGYNEKLFF. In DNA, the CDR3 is TGCGCCAGCAGCCTTGTGACAGGATATAATGAAAAACTGTTTTTT.

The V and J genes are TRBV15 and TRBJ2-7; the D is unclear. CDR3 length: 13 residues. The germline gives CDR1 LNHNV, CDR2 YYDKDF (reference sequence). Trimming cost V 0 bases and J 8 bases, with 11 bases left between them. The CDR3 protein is CATSRDRWQKQYF. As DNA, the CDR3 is TGTGCCACCAGCAGAGATCGTTGGCAGAAGCAGTACTTC.

CDR3 protein: CASCLSGTGGYEQYF. Here the CDR3 DNA reads TGTGCCAGCTGCCTGTCGGGGACAGGGGGCTACGAGCAGTACTTC. The J gene is TRBJ2-7, the V gene TRBV7-8; 11 nucleotides align to TRBD1. The CDR3 runs to 15 residues. Trimming at V came to 8 bases and at J to 3 bases, leaving 9 bases not matched to a gene. Germline-derived CDR1 and CDR2 are SGHVS and FQNEAQ.

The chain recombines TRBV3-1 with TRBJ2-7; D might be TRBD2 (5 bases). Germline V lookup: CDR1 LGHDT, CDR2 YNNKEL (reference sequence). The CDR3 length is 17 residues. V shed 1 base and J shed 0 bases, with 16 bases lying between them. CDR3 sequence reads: CASSQGIAFLHSYEQYF. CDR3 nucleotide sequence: TGTGCCAGCAGCCAAGGAATAGCGTTCCTCCACTCCTACGAGCAGTACTTC.

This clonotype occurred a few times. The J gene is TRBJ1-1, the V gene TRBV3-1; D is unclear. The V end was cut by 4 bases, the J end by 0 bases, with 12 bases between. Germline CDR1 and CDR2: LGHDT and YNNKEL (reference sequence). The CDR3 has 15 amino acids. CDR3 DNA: TGTGCCAGCAGCCGTTCGACGACTATGAACACTGAAGCTTTCTTT. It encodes CASSRSTTMNTEAFF.

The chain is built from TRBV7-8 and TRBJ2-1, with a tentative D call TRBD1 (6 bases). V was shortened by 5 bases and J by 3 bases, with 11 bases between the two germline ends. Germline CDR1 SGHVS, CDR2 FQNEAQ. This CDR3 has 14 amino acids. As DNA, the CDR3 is TGTGCCAGCAGCAGCGGACAGTTCTACAATGAGCAGTTCTTC. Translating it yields CASSSGQFYNEQFF.

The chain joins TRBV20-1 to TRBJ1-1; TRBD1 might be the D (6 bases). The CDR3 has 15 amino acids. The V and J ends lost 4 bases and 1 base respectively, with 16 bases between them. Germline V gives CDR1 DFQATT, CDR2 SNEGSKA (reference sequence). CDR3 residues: CSATVPTGGNTEAFF. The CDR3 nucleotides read TGCAGTGCTACAGTCCCGACAGGTGGGAACACTGAAGCTTTCTTT.

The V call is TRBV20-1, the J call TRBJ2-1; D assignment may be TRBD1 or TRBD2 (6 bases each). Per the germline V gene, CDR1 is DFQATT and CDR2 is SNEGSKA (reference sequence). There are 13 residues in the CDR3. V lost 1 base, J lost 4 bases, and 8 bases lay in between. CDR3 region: CSARAGAYNEQFF. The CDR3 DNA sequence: TGCAGTGCTAGAGCGGGGGCTTACAATGAGCAGTTCTTC.

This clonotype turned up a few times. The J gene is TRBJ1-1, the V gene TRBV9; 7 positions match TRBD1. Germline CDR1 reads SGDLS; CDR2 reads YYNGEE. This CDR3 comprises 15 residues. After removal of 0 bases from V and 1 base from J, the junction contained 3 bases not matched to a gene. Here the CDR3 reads CASSVVAGGNTEAFF. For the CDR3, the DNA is TGTGCCAGCAGCGTAGTAGCAGGGGGGAACACTGAAGCTTTCTTT.

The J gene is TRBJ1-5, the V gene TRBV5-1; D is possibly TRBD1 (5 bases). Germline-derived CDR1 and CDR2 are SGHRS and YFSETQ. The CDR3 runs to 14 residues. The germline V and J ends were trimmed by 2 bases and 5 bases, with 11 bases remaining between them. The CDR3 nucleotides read TGCGCCAGCAGCTTTCCGGAGGGGCATCAGCCCCAGCATTTT. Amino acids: CASSFPEGHQPQHF.

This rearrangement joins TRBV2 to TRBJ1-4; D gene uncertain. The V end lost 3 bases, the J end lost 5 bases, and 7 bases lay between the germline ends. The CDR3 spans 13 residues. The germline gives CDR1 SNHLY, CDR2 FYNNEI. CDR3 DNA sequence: TGTGCCAGCAGTGAGGGAAACAATGAAAAACTGTTTTTT. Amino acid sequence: CASSEGNNEKLFF.

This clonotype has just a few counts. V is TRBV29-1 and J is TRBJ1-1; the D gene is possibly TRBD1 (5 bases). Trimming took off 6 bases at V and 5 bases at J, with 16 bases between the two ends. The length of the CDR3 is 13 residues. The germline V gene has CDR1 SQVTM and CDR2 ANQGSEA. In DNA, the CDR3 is TGCAGCGTAGGGTCGACAGTTATTACTGAAGCTTTCTTT. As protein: CSVGSTVITEAFF.

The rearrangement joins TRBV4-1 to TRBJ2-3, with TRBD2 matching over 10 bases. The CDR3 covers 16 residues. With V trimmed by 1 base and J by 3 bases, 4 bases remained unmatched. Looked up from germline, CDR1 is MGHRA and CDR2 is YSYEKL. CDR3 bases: TGCGCCAGCAGCCAAGCTCTAGCGGGGGATACAGATACGCAGTATTTT. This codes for CASSQALAGDTDTQYF.

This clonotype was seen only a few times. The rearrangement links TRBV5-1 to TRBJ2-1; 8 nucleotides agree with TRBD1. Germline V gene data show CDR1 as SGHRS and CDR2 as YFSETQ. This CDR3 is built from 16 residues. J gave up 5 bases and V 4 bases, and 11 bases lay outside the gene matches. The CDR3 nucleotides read TGCGCCAGCAGCCCCCGAACAGGGGGAAACAACAATGAGCAGTTCTTC. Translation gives CASSPRTGGNNNEQFF.